This is a list of T cell receptor beta chains from one sample in a study of blood T cell repertoires in COVID-19. Profiled with immunoSEQ multiplex PCR; TCRdb holds only in-frame clones, not every one. The repertoire holds some 220,000 clones, with approximately 85% as singletons. The sample taken for sequencing was peripheral blood. The receptors stem from a man in his fifties with COVID-19, enrolled during active disease. Each CDR3 is given with its conserved first and last residue.

TRBJ2-3 TRBV29-1 CSVHSFLTSDTQYF
TRBJ2-2 TRBV2 CASSEYQGVTGELFF
TRBJ2-1 TRBV15 CATSTQRGARDEQFF
TRBJ2-5 TRBV4-1 CASSQESEGTPNF
TRBJ1-2 TRBV3-1/TRBV3-2 CASRHLSTGGGYGYTF
TRBJ1-2 TRBV7-2 CASSSKGVRYGYTF
TRBJ2-1 TRBV9 CASSSLAGGSYNEQFF
TRBJ1-6 TRBV5-1 CASSLAGRASPLHF
TRBJ1-5 TRBV2 CASSGQGYNQPQHF
TRBJ2-7 TRBV28 CASSMTSYEQYF
TRBJ2-1 TRBV6-5 CASSSRVTDEQFF
TRBJ2-7 TRBV14 CASSQDLGPYEQYF
TRBJ2-1 TRBV14 CASSRSGNEQFF
TRBJ2-3 TRBV7-9 CASSFTGQGKGYTQYF
TRBJ1-2 TRBV19 CASSIDYRNYGYTF
TRBJ2-7 TRBV7-2 CASSYGGSYEQYF
TRBJ2-7 TRBV7-3 CASSFGYGAYEQYF
TRBJ2-1 TRBV28 CASSYSGRGGRNEQFF
TRBJ2-7 TRBV4-3 CASSQRTSNEQYF
TRBJ1-5 TRBV7-2 CASSLDFLNQPQHF
TRBJ1-2 TRBV30 CAWSVKGAFGYTF
TRBJ2-1 TRBV3-1/TRBV3-2 CASSRTGLNEQFF